This T cell receptor (beta chain) was recorded in a study of shared clonotypes between healthy human individuals. TCRdb keeps only in-frame clones here, not all; method: immunoSEQ multiplex PCR. The sample yields about 460,000 clones, around 77% seen once. Germline CDR1 is MNHEY and CDR2 is SVGAGI. Unmatched junction bases numbered 10, after V lost 6 bases and J lost 5 bases. CDR3 size: 15 residues. Genomic DNA for unsorted samples, which was extracted with the QIAamp DNA Blood Mini kit, came from some 100 million PBMCs. The genes are TRBV6-5 and TRBJ1-1, with 9 nucleotides matching TRBD1. The sequence was collected from a woman in her forties in good health. Some clones in this sample may be carry-over from other donors' samples. Source material: PBMCs. CDR3 sequence reads: CASSPQGAASTEAFF. The CDR3 coding sequence is TGTGCCAGCAGCCCACAGGGGGCGGCTTCAACTGAAGCTTTCTTT.